A selection of T cell receptor beta chains follows, all from one sample in a study of T cell responses to AZD1222 COVID-19 vaccine. The protocol was immunoSEQ multiplex PCR, while the TCRdb copy is restricted to in-frame clones and leaves out a portion. The table includes around 120,000 clones, around 92% detected once. The source material was peripheral blood, sampled on day 0 of AZD1222 vaccination. Receptors were obtained from an adult in good health. Each CDR3 is given with its conserved first and last residue. A D gene is named only where the DNA matches it firmly. The size field is filled for only some rows; it gives once, few, many or a size class.

V	size	J	D	CDR3	DNA
TRBV7-2	.	TRBJ1-3	.	CASSSDPTSGNTIYF	TGTGCCAGCAGCTCAGACCCGACAAGTGGAAACACCATATATTTT
TRBV12-3/TRBV12-4	.	TRBJ2-7	TRBD2	CASSIGTSNEQYF	TGTGCCAGCAGTATCGGGACTAGCAACGAGCAGTACTTC
TRBV5-1	.	TRBJ1-2	.	CASSLEGPAYGYTF	TGCGCCAGCAGCTTGGAGGGACCGGCTTATGGCTACACCTTC
TRBV10-1	once	TRBJ1-5	TRBD1	CASVNRGGNQPQHF	TGCGCCAGCGTGAACAGGGGGGGCAATCAGCCCCAGCATTTT
TRBV4-3	.	TRBJ1-3	.	CASSRGTNSGNTIYF	TGCGCCAGCAGCCGGGGGACGAACTCTGGAAACACCATATATTTT
TRBV19	.	TRBJ1-3	.	CASIGQKRSNTIYF	TGTGCCAGTATAGGACAAAAGAGGTCGAACACCATATATTTT
TRBV3-1/TRBV3-2	.	TRBJ1-1	.	CASSLREGPEAFF	TGTGCCAGCAGCCTAAGGGAGGGGCCAGAAGCTTTCTTT
TRBV13	.	TRBJ1-4	.	CASKGRSNEKLFF	TGTGCCAGCAAGGGGCGAAGTAATGAAAAACTGTTTTTT
TRBV6-2/TRBV6-3	once	TRBJ2-1	TRBD2	CASSYLGLAGYNEQFF	TGTGCCAGCAGTTACTTGGGACTAGCGGGATACAATGAGCAGTTCTTC
TRBV6-5	.	TRBJ2-3	.	CASYSEGLRQYF	TGTGCCAGCTACTCCGAAGGGCTCAGGCAGTATTTT
TRBV5-5	.	TRBJ2-1	.	CASSLSPGAGEQFF	TGTGCCAGCAGCTTATCGCCAGGGGCGGGTGAGCAGTTCTTC
TRBV5-1	.	TRBJ1-1	TRBD1	CASSPDREGEAFF	TGCGCCAGCTCCCCCGACAGGGAAGGTGAAGCTTTCTTT
TRBV7-2	.	TRBJ2-1	TRBD2	CASSQTSGGASYNEQFF	TGTGCCAGCAGCCAGACTAGCGGGGGGGCCTCCTACAATGAGCAGTTCTTC
TRBV4-3	.	TRBJ1-6	.	CASSQDFPPGSYNSPLHF	TGCGCCAGCAGCCAGGACTTCCCACCGGGGTCCTATAATTCACCCCTCCACTTT
TRBV6-5	.	TRBJ1-1	.	CASSYRGSGTEAFF	TGTGCCAGCAGTTACAGGGGGTCGGGCACTGAAGCTTTCTTT
TRBV6-2/TRBV6-3	few	TRBJ2-5	.	CASSYGAGRLQETQYF	TGTGCCAGCAGTTACGGGGCGGGCCGTCTGCAAGAGACCCAGTACTTC
TRBV24-1	.	TRBJ1-2	.	CATSDRGWNGYTF	TGTGCCACCAGTGATCGGGGGTGGAATGGCTACACCTTC
TRBV10-1	.	TRBJ2-7	.	CASSDRGFDEQYF	TGCGCCAGCAGTGACAGGGGTTTCGACGAGCAGTACTTC
TRBV5-6	.	TRBJ1-5	.	CASSLSGVVRQPQHF	TGTGCCAGCAGCCTGTCTGGCGTCGTCAGGCAGCCCCAGCATTTT
TRBV7-2	.	TRBJ2-7	.	CASSSTGFRSYEQYF	TGTGCCAGCAGCTCCACAGGGTTCCGCTCCTACGAGCAGTACTTC
TRBV18	.	TRBJ1-1	TRBD1	CASSPGQGVTEAFF	TGTGCCAGCTCACCTGGACAGGGTGTTACTGAAGCTTTCTTT
TRBV15	.	TRBJ2-1	TRBD2	CATSRGASGFYNEQFF	TGTGCCACCAGCAGAGGAGCTAGCGGTTTTTACAATGAGCAGTTCTTC
TRBV6-5	.	TRBJ1-1	TRBD1	CASSYLDRNEAFF	TGTGCCAGCAGTTACTTGGACAGGAATGAAGCTTTCTTT
TRBV5-1	.	TRBJ1-2	TRBD1	CASNNDREFGYTF	TGCGCCAGCAATAACGACAGGGAATTTGGCTACACCTTC